The sample holds a few counts of the clone carrying this TCR beta chain. Germline V gives CDR1 SQVTM, CDR2 ANQGSEA. The CDR3 totals 13 residues. The V end lost 8 bases, the J end lost 8 bases, and 21 bases lay between the germline ends. TCRdb re-derived calls from the RT-PCR reads in MiXCR, one entry per CDR3 protein. This repertoire shows approximately 32,000 distinct CDR3 sequences, 50% to 75% found once; its top ten account for 4.5% to 5%. The source of the sample is a study of yellow fever vaccine responses in identical twins. The sequence was obtained from a woman younger than 30 who received the yellow fever vaccine. The material sequenced was T cells from blood (PBMCs), unsorted or a sorted subset (not recorded which), taken before or after yellow fever vaccination (not recorded which). The chain combines TRBV29-1 with TRBJ1-2, with D maybe TRBD1 (6 bases). CDR3 DNA sequence: TGCAGCCTAGGACAGACGACGTCCGAGGGCTACACCTTC. Translated: CSLGQTTSEGYTF. The variable domain in full, completed from reference TRBV29-1 and TRBJ1-2, reads SAVISQKPSRDICQRGTSLTIQCQVDSQVTMMFWYRQQPGQSLTLIATANQGSEATYESGFVIDKFPISRPNLTFSTLTVSNMSPEDSSIYLCSLGQTTSEGYTFGSGTRLTVV.